This T cell receptor (beta chain) appears in the sequencing data of a study of blood T cell repertoires in COVID-19. Study summary: T cells, B-cell-depleted T cells, or PBMCs supplied cDNA or gDNA.

CDR1 GTSNPN and CDR2 SVGIG come from the germline V gene (reference sequence). This CDR3 is built from 13 residues. The ends were cut back, 6 bases at V and 1 base at J, with 10 bases in the middle. The cohort comprised adults aged roughly 18 to 100 years residing in about two dozen US areas. Participant-reported clinical history was the basis for cohort assignment. Symptom resolution, clearance, or two negative PCRs marked donors in Cohort 3 as recovered. Generated by immunoSEQ multiplex PCR, the TCRdb table keeps only in-frame clones and is missing some. The sample records just under 250,000 clones, about 89% being singletons.

This receptor was identified in a woman in her twenties or thirties who had recovered from COVID-19. The sequenced sample consisted of PBMCs or T cells enriched from blood (not recorded which). The rearrangement uses TRBV30 and TRBJ1-5; the D is unclear. This CDR3 is CACASRSNQPQHF. For the CDR3, the DNA is TGTGCCTGTGCCTCCAGGAGCAATCAGCCCCAGCATTTT.